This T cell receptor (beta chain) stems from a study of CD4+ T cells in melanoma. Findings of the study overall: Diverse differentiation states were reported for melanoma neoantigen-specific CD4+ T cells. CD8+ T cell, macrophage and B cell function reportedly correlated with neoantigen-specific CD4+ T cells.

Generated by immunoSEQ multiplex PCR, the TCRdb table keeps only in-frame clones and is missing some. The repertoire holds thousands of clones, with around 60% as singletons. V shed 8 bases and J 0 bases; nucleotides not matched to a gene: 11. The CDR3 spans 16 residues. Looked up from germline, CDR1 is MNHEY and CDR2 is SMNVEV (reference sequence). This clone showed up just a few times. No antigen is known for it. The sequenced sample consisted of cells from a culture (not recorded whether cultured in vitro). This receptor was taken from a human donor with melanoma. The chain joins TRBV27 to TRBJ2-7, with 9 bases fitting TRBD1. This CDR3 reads CASATGGQGRSYEQYF. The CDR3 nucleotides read TGTGCCAGCGCCACGGGGGGACAGGGACGCTCCTACGAGCAGTACTTC.